The clone carrying this TCR beta chain was recorded many times. What it binds is not known. The sample belongs to a study of T cell repertoires in cytomegalovirus infection. Study-wide context: It was the public TCR beta signatures that indicated both CMV infection and matching HLA type. Overall study results and limits: Based on cumulative public TCR beta family frequency, carriers of CMV plus the relevant HLA were identified.

After removal of 0 bases from V and 5 bases from J, the junction contained 4 bases not matched to a gene. In germline, CDR1 is SGHTA, CDR2 FQGNSA. The CDR3 contains 17 residues. TCRdb reprocessed the reads via MiXCR and lists one record per CDR3 protein. The table shows 150,000 to 200,000 distinct CDR3 sequences, with approximately 15% occurring only once. The rearrangement uses TRBV7-2 and TRBJ2-1; 13 bases line up with TRBD2. Sequencing was carried out using PBMCs. This TCR was recovered from a human donor in good health (CMV status not recorded). Some clones in this sample may be carry-over from other donors' samples. The CDR3 DNA follows: TGTGCCAGCAGCTTAGCGCTGGGACTAGCGGGAAACAATGAGCAGTTCTTC. Its translation: CASSLALGLAGNNEQFF.